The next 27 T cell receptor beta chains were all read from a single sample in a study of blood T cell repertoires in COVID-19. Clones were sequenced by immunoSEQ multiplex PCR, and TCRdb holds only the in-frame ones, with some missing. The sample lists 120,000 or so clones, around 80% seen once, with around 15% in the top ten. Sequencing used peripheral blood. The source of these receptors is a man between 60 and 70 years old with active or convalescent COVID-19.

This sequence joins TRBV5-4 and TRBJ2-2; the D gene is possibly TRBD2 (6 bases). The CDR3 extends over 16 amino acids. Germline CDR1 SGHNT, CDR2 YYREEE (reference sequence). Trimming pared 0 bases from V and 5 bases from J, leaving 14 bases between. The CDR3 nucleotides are TGTGCCAGCAGCTTGGGTGGAGGGCCGGGTACCGGGGAGCTGTTTTTT. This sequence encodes CASSLGGGPGTGELFF.

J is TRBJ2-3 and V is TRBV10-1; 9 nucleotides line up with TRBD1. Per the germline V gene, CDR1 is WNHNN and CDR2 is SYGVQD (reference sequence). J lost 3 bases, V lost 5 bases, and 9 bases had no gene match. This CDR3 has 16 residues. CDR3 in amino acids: CASSQSRTGETDTQYF. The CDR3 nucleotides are TGCGCCAGCAGTCAATCCCGGACAGGGGAGACAGATACGCAGTATTTT.

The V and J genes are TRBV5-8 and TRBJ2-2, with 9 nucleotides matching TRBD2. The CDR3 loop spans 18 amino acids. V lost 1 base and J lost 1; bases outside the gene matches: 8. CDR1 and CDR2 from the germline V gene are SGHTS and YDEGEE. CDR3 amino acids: CASSLFSAGGLNTGELFF. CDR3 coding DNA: TGTGCCAGCAGCTTGTTTTCAGCGGGAGGCCTGAACACCGGGGAGCTGTTTTTT.

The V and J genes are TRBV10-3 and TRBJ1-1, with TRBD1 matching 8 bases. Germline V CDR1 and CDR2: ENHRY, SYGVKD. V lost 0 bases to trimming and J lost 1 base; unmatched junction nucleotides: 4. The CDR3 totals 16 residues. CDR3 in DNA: TGTGCCATCAGTGAGTCTAGACAGGGGAGGAACACTGAAGCTTTCTTT. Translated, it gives CAISESRQGRNTEAFF.

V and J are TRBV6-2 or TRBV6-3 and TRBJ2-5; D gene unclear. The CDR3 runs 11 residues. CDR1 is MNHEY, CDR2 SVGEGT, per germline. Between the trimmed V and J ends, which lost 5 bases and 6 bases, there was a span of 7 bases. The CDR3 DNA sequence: TGTGCCAGCAGTCCCAAGCAGACCCAGTACTTC. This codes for CASSPKQTQYF.

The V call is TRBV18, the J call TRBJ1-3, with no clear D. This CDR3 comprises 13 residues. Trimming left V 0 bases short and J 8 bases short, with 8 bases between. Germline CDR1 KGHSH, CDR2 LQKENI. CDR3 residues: CASSPPGSYTIYF. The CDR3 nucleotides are TGTGCCAGCTCACCACCGGGCTCGTACACCATATATTTT.

CDR3 nucleotide sequence: TGTGCCACCAGTGATTCGGCGGGACAGGGGGTAGATACGCAGTATTTT. Its translation: CATSDSAGQGVDTQYF. The chain carries TRBV24-1 and TRBJ2-3, with 11 bases matching TRBD1. CDR3 length: 16 residues. Germline CDR1 is KGHDR and CDR2 is SFDVKD. After removal of 2 bases from V and 5 bases from J, the junction contained 5 bases not matched to a gene.

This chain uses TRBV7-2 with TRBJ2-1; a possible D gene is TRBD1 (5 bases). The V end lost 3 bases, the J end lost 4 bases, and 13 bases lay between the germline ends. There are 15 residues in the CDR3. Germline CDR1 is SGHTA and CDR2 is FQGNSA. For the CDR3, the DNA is TGTGCCAGCAGCTTGCAGGGTCTCCAATACAATGAGCAGTTCTTC. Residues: CASSLQGLQYNEQFF.

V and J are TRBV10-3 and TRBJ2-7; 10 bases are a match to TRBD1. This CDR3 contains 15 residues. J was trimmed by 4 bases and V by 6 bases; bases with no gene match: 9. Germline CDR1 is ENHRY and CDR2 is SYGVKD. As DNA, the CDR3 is TGTGCCATCAGCCGAGAAGGGACAGGGGATTACGAGCAGTACTTC. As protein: CAISREGTGDYEQYF.

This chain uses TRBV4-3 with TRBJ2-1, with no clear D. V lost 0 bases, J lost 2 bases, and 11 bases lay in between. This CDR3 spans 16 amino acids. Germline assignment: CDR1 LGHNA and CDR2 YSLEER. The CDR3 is CASSQDRLDPYNEQFF. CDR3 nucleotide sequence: TGCGCCAGCAGCCAAGATAGGCTAGACCCCTACAATGAGCAGTTCTTC.

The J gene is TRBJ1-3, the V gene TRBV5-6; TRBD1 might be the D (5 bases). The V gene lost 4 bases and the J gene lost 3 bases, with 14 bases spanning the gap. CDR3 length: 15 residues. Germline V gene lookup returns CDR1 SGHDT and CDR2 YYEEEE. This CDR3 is CASSPTGPDGNTIYF. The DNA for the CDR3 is TGTGCCAGCAGCCCCACAGGTCCGGATGGAAACACCATATATTTT.

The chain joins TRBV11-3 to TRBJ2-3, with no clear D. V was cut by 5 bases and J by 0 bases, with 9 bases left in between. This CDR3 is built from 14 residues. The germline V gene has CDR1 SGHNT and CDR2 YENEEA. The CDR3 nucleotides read TGTGCCAGCAGCGCCGGGTCTAGCACAGATACGCAGTATTTT. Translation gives CASSAGSSTDTQYF. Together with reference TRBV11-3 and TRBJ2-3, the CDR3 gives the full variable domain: EAGVVQSPRYKIIEKKQPVAFWCNPISGHNTLYWYLQNLGQGPELLIRYENEEAVDDSQLPKDRFSAERLKGVDSTLKIQPAELGDSAVYLCASSAGSSTDTQYFGPGTRLTVL.

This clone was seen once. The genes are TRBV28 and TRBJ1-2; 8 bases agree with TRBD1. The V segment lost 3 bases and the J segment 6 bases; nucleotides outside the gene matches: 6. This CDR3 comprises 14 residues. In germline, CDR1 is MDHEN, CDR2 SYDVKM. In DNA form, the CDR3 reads TGTGCCAGCAGTTTGGCAGGGGGCGCGGATGGCTACACCTTC. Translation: CASSLAGGADGYTF.

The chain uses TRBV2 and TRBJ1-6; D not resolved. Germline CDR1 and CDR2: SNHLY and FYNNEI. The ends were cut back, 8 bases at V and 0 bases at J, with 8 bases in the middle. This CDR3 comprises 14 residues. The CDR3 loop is CASEVFSYNSPLHF. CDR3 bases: TGTGCCAGCGAGGTGTTCTCCTATAATTCACCCCTCCACTTT. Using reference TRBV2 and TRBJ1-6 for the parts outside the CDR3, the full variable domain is EPEVTQTPSHQVTQMGQEVILRCVPISNHLYFYWYRQILGQKVEFLVSFYNNEISEKSEIFDDQFSVERPDGSNFTLKIRSTKLEDSAMYFCASEVFSYNSPLHFGNGTRLTVT.

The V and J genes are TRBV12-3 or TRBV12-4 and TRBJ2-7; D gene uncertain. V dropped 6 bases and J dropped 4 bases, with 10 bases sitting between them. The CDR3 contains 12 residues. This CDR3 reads CASSWQRYEQYF. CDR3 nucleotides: TGTGCCAGCAGCTGGCAACGATACGAGCAGTACTTC.

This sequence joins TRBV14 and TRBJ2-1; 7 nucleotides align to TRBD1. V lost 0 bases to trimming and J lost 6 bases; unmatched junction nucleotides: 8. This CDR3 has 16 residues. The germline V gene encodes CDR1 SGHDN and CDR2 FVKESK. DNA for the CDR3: TGTGCCAGCAGCCAAGAAATCGAGACAGGGACCAATGAGCAGTTCTTC. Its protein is CASSQEIETGTNEQFF.

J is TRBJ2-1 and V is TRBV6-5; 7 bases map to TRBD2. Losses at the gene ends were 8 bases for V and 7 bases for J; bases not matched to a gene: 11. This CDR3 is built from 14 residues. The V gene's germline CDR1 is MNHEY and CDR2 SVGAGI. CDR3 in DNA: TGTGCCAGCGATCCTGGACTAGTCGGGAATGAGCAGTTCTTC. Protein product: CASDPGLVGNEQFF.

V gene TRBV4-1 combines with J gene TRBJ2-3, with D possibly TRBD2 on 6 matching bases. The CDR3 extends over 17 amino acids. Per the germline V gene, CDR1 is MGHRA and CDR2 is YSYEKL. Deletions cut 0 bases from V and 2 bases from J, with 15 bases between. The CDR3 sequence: CASSQEIGVADTDTQYF. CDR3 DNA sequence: TGCGCCAGCAGCCAAGAGATAGGAGTAGCGGACACAGATACGCAGTATTTT.

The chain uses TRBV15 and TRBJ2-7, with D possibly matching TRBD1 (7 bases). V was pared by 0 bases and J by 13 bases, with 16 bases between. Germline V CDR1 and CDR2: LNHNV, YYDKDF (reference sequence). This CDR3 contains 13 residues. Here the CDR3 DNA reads TGTGCCACCAGCAGAGATGACCAGGGGGGTAGATACTTC. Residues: CATSRDDQGGRYF.

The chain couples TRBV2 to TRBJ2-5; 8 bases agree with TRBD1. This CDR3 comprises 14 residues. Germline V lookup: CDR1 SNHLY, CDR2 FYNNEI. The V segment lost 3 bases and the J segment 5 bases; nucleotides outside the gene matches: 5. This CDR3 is CASSEQTGAETQYF. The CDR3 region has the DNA TGTGCCAGCAGTGAGCAGACAGGGGCGGAGACCCAGTACTTC. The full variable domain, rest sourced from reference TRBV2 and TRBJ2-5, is EPEVTQTPSHQVTQMGQEVILRCVPISNHLYFYWYRQILGQKVEFLVSFYNNEISEKSEIFDDQFSVERPDGSNFTLKIRSTKLEDSAMYFCASSEQTGAETQYFGPGTRLLVL.

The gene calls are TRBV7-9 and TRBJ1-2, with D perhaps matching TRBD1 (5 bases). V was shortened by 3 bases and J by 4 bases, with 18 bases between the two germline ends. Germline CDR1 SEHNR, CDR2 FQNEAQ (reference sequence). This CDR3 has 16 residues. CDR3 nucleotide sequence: TGTGCCAGCAGCTTTTCTGCAGGGATTAATGGCTATGGCTACACCTTC. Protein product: CASSFSAGINGYGYTF.

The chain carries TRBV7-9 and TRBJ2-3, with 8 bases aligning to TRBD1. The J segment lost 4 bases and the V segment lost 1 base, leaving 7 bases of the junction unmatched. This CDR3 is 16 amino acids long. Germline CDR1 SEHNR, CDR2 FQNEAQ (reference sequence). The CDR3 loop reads CASSLGQGASADTQYF. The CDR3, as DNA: TGTGCCAGCAGCTTAGGGCAGGGGGCCTCAGCAGATACGCAGTATTTT.

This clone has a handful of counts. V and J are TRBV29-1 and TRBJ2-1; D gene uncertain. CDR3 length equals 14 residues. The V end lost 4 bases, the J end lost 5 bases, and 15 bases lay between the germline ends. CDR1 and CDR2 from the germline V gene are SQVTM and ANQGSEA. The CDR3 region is CSVGLRSANNEQFF. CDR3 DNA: TGCAGCGTTGGCCTTAGGAGTGCCAACAATGAGCAGTTCTTC.

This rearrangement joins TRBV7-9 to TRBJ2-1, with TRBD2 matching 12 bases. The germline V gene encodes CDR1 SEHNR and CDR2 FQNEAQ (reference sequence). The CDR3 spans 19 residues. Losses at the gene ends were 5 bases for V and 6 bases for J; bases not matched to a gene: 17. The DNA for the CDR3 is TGTGCCAGCAGCCAGGGGAGTCTAGCGGGAGGGGAGTGGGTCAATGAGCAGTTCTTC. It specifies CASSQGSLAGGEWVNEQFF.

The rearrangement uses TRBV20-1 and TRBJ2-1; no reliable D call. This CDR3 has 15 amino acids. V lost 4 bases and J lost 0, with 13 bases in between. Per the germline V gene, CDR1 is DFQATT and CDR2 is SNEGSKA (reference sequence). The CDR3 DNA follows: TGCAGTGCTATTGAACTCCCGAGCTCCTACAATGAGCAGTTCTTC. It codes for CSAIELPSSYNEQFF.

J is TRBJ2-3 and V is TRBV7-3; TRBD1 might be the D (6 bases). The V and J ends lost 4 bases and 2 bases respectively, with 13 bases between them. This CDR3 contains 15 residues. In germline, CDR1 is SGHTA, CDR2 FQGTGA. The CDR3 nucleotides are TGTGCCAGCAGCTCAGGACAGCGGATCACAGATACGCAGTATTTT. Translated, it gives CASSSGQRITDTQYF.

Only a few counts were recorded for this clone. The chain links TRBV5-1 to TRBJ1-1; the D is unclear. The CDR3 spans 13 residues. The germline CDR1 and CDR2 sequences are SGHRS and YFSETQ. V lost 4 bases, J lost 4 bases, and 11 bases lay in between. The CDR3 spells CASSHPQSTEAFF. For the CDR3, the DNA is TGCGCCAGCAGCCACCCACAGAGCACTGAAGCTTTCTTT.